This TCR beta chain was identified in a study of blood T cell repertoires in COVID-19. On the study more broadly: The cDNA or gDNA used as material had been derived from T cells, B-cell-depleted T cells, or PBMCs.

The CDR3 is 15 residues long. Germline CDR1 SGHRS, CDR2 YFSETQ. V shed 4 bases and J shed 6 bases, with 16 bases lying between them. Sequenced by immunoSEQ multiplex PCR; TCRdb stores in-frame clones only, minus some. The sample lists about 220,000 clones, roughly nine tenths occurring once. This clone is a singleton in its sample. This chain uses TRBV5-1 with TRBJ2-2; possible D gene TRBD1, 5 bases. Sample: PBMCs or T cells enriched from blood (not recorded which). The sequence was collected from a woman under 30 in a cohort exposed to, infected with or recovered from COVID-19 (not recorded which). In DNA form, the CDR3 reads TGCGCCAGCAGCCGCCCCCAGGGTTTGGCCGGGGAGCTGTTTTTT. Translation: CASSRPQGLAGELFF.